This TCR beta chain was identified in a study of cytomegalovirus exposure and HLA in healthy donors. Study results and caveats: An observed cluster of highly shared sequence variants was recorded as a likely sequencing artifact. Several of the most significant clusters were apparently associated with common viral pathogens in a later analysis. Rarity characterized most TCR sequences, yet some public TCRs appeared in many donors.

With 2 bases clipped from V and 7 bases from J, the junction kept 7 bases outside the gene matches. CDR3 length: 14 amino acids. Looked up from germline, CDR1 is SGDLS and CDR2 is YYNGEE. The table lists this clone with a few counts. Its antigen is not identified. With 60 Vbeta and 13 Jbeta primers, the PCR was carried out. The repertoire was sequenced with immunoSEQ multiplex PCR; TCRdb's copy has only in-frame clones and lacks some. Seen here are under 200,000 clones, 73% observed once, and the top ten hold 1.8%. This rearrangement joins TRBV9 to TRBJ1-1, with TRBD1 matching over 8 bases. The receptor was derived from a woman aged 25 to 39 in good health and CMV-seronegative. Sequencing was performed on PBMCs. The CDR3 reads CASSVGPGTGEAFF. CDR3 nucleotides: TGTGCCAGCAGCGTGGGTCCCGGGACAGGTGAAGCTTTCTTT.